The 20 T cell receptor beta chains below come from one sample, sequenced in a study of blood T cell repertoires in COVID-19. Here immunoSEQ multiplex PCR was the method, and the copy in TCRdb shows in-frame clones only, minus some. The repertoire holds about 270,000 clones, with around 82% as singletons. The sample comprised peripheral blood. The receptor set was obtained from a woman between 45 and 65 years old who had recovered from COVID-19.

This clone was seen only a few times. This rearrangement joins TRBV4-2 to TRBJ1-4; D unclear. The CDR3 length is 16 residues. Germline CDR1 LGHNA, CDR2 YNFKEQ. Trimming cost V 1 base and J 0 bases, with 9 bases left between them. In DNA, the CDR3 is TGTGCCAGCAGCCAAGTGTCGGAGACAACTAATGAAAAACTGTTTTTT. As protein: CASSQVSETTNEKLFF.

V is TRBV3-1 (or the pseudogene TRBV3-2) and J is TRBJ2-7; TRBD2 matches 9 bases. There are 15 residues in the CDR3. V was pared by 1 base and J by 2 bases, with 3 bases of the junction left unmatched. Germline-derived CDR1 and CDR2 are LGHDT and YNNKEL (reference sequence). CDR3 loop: CASSQVAGATYEQYF. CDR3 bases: TGTGCCAGCAGCCAAGTAGCGGGGGCCACCTACGAGCAGTACTTC.

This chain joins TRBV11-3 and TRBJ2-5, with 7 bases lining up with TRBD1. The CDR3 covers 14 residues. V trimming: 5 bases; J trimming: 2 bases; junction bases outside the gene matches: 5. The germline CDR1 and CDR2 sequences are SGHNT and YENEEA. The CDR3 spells CASSGGQAQETQYF. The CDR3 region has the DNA TGTGCCAGCAGCGGTGGACAGGCACAAGAGACCCAGTACTTC.

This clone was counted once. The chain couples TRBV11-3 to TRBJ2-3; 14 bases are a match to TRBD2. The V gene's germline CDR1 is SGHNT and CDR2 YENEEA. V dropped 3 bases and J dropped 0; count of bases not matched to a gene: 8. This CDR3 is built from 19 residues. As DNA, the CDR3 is TGTGCCAGCAGCTTTGGGGAGACTAGCGGGGGGGCAAGCACAGATACGCAGTATTTT. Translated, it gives CASSFGETSGGASTDTQYF. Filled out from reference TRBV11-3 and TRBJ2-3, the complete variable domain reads EAGVVQSPRYKIIEKKQPVAFWCNPISGHNTLYWYLQNLGQGPELLIRYENEEAVDDSQLPKDRFSAERLKGVDSTLKIQPAELGDSAVYLCASSFGETSGGASTDTQYFGPGTRLTVL.

The CDR3 nucleotides are TGTGCCAGTAGTATCGGCGACAGGGTAGGACAGCCCCAGCATTTT. Protein product: CASSIGDRVGQPQHF. This chain connects TRBV19 to TRBJ1-5, with 7 bases identical to TRBD1. This CDR3 spans 15 amino acids. The germline V gene encodes CDR1 LNHDA and CDR2 SQIVND (reference sequence). Unmatched junction bases numbered 9, after V lost 3 bases and J lost 7 bases.

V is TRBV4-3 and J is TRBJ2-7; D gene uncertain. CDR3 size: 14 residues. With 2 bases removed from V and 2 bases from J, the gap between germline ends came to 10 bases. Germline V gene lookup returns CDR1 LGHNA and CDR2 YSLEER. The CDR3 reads CASSQSRVPYEQYF. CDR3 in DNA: TGCGCCAGCAGCCAAAGTCGGGTCCCCTACGAGCAGTACTTC.

The CDR3 DNA is TGTGCCACCAGTGGAGAAAGGGGAAGCTCCTACAATGAGCAGTTCTTC. This sequence encodes CATSGERGSSYNEQFF. The chain employs TRBV24-1 and TRBJ2-1; a weak D match, TRBD1 (5 bases). The CDR3 runs to 16 residues. Trimming pared 5 bases from V and 0 bases from J, leaving 13 bases between. Per germline, CDR1 KGHDR and CDR2 SFDVKD.

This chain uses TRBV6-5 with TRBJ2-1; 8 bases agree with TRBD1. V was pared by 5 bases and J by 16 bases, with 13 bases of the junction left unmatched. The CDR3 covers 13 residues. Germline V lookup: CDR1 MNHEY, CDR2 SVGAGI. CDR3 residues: CASSSPGTGRHFF. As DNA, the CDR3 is TGTGCCAGCAGTAGCCCGGGGACAGGCCGACATTTCTTC.

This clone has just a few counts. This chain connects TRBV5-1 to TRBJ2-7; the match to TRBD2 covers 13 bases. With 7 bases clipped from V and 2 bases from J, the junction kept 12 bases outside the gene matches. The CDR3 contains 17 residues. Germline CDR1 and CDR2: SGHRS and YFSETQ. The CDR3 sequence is CASASGLAGIPPYEQYF. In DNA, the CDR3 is TGCGCCAGCGCCTCGGGACTAGCGGGGATTCCCCCCTACGAGCAGTACTTC.

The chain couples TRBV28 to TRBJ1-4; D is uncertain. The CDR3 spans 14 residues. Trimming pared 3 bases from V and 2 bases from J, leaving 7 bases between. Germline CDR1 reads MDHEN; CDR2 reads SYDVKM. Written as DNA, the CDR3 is TGTGCCAGCAGTTTCCCAGTTACTAATGAAAAACTGTTTTTT. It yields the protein CASSFPVTNEKLFF.

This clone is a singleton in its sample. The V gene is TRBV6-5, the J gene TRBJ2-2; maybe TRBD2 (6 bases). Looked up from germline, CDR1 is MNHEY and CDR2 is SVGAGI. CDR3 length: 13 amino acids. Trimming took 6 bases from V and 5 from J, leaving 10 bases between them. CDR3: CASSLAGTGELFF. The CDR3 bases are TGTGCCAGCAGCCTCGCGGGGACCGGGGAGCTGTTTTTT.

CDR3 sequence reads: CAISDPTSGHTDTQYF. The CDR3 region has the DNA TGTGCCATCAGTGACCCTACTAGCGGGCACACAGATACGCAGTATTTT. V is TRBV10-3 and J is TRBJ2-3, with 9 bases aligning to TRBD2. The CDR3 length is 16 residues. Germline CDR1 is ENHRY and CDR2 is SYGVKD. The ends lost 3 bases at V and 2 bases at J; junction bases unmatched: 6.

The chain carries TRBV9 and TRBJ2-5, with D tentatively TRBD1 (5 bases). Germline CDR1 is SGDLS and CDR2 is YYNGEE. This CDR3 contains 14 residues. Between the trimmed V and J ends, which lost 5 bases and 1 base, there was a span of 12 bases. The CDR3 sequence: CASSQGVTQETQYF. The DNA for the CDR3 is TGTGCCAGCAGTCAAGGGGTAACCCAAGAGACCCAGTACTTC.

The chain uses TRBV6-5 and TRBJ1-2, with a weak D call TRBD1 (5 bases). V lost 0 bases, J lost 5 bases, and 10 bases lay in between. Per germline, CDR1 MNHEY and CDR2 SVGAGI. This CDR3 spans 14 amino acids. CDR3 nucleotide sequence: TGTGCCAGCAGTTACTCGGGGGGAAGGTATGGCTACACCTTC. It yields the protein CASSYSGGRYGYTF.

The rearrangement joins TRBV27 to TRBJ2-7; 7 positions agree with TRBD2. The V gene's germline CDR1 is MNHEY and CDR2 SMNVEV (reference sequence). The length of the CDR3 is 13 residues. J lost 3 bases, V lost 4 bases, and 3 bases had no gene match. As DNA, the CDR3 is TGTGCCAGCAGTTCCGGACTAGGCTACGAGCAGTACTTC. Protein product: CASSSGLGYEQYF.

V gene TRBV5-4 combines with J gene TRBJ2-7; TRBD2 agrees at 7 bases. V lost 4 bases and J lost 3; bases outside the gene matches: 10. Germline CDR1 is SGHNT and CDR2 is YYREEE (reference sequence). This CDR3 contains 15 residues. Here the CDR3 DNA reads TGTGCCAGCAGCAAAGCGGGACTACCAATCTACGAGCAGTACTTC. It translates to CASSKAGLPIYEQYF.

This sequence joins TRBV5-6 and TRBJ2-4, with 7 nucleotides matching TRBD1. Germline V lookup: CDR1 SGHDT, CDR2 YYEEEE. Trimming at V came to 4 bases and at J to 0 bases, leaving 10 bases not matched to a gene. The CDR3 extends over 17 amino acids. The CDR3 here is CASSQPDRFLAKNIQYF. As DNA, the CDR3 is TGTGCCAGCAGCCAACCGGACAGGTTTCTAGCCAAAAACATTCAGTACTTC.

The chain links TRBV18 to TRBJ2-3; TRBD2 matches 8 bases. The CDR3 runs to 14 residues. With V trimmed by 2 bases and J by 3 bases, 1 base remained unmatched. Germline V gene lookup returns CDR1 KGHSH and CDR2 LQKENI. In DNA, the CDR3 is TGTGCCAGCTCACCAGGCGGGAGGACAGATACGCAGTATTTT. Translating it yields CASSPGGRTDTQYF.

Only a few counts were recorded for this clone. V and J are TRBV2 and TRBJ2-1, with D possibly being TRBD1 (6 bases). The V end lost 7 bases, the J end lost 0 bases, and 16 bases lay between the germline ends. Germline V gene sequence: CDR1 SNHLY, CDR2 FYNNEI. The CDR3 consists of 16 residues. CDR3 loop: CASTEQGADSYNEQFF. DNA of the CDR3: TGTGCCAGCACCGAACAGGGAGCGGACTCCTACAATGAGCAGTTCTTC.

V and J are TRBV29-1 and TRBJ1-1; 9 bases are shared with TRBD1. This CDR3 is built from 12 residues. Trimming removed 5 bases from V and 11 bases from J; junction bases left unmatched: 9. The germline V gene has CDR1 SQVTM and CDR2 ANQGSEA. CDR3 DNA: TGCAGCGTTAATCCCCCGGGACAGGGCGCTTTCTTT. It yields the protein CSVNPPGQGAFF.